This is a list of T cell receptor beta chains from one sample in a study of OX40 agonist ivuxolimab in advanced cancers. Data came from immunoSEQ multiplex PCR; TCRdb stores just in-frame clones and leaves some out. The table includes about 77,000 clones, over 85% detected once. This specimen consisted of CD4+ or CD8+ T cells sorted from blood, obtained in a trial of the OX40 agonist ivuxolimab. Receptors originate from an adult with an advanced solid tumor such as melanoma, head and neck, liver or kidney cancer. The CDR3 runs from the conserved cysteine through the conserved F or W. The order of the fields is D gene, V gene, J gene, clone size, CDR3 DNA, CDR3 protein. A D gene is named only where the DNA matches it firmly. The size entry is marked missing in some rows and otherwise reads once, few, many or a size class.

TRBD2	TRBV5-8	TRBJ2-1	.	TGTGCCAGCAGCTCAGGACTAGCGGGAATGGATGAGCAGTTCTTC	CASSSGLAGMDEQFF
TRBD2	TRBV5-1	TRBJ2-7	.	TGCGCCAGCAGCCTTCTCCCCAGGACTAGCGGAGGGGGATACGAGCAGTACTTC	CASSLLPRTSGGGYEQYF
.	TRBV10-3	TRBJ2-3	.	TGTGCCATCACCGACACCACAGATACGCAGTATTTT	CAITDTTDTQYF
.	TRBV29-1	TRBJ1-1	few	TGCAGCGTCGCCAGGAACACTGAAGCTTTCTTT	CSVARNTEAFF
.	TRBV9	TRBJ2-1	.	TGTGCCAGCAGCGTAAAGCCCGAAACCTACAATGAGCAGTTCTTC	CASSVKPETYNEQFF
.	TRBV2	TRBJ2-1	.	TGTGCCAGCATTCTACGAACAGACAATGAGCAGTTCTTC	CASILRTDNEQFF
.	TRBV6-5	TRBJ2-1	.	TGTGCCAGCAGGATAATCCACCACAATGAGCAGTTCTTC	CASRIIHHNEQFF
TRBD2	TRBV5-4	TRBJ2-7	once	TGTGCCAGCAGCTTAGGGCTAGCGGGTTTCACCTACGAGCAGTACTTC	CASSLGLAGFTYEQYF
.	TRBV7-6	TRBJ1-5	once	TGTGCCAGCAGCTTAGAGGGGACTCAGCCCCAGCATTTT	CASSLEGTQPQHF
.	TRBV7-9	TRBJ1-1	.	TGTGCCAGCAGCCCACCGATGGGTGAAGCTTTCTTT	CASSPPMGEAFF
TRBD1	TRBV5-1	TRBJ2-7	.	TGCGCCAGCAGCCGACAGACAGGGACAAACCCCTACGAGCAGTACTTC	CASSRQTGTNPYEQYF
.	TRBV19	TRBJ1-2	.	TGTGCCAGCGCACCGGGACAATTCCTCTATGGCTACACCTTC	CASAPGQFLYGYTF
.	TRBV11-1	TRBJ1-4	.	TGTGCCAGCAGCCCGGACCGCAGTGAAAAACTGTTTTTT	CASSPDRSEKLFF
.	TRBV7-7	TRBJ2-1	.	TGTGCTAGCAGCTACGACACCGACAATGAGCAGTTCTTC	CASSYDTDNEQFF
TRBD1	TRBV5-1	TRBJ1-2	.	TGCGCCAGCCGACAGGGGACCGCGGAAGGCTACACCTTC	CASRQGTAEGYTF
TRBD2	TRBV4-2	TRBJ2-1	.	TGTGCCAGCAACTCACGGGCGGGAGGCTACAATGAGCAGTTCTTC	CASNSRAGGYNEQFF
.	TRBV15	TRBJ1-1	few	TGTGCCACCAGCAGAGGGAGAGAAGCTTTCTTT	CATSRGREAFF
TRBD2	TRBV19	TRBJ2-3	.	TGTGCCAGTAGTACTCCTCCGGGGCTAGCGGGAGTAGCAGATACGCAGTATTTT	CASSTPPGLAGVADTQYF
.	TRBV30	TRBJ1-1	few	TGTGCCTGGAGTGTAAGCGCGGGGGAAGCTTTCTTT	CAWSVSAGEAFF
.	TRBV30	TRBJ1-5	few	TGTGCCTGGAGTGAGGGACCCTCTTCCCAGCATTTT	CAWSEGPSSQHF
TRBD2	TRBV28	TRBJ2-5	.	TGTGCCAGCAGTCCCATAGCGGGAAGACAAGAGACCCAGTACTTC	CASSPIAGRQETQYF
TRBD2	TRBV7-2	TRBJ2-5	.	TGTGCCAGCAGCTTTGACTCCGGAGCGGGAGAAGAGACCCAGTACTTC	CASSFDSGAGEETQYF
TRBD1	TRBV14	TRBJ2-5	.	TGTGCCAGCAGCCAATGGGGACAGGGAGACCAAGAGACCCAGTACTTC	CASSQWGQGDQETQYF
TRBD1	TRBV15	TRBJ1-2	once	TGTGCCACCAGGAGGACAGGGGACGGAATGTTCTATGGCTACACCTTC	CATRRTGDGMFYGYTF
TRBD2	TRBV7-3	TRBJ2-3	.	TGTGCCAGCAGCTTAATGAGTACTAGCGGGACAGATACGCAGTATTTT	CASSLMSTSGTDTQYF
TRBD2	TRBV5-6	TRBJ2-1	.	TGTGCCAGCAACCTCTATAGCGGGAGTACCAATGAGCAGTTCTTC	CASNLYSGSTNEQFF
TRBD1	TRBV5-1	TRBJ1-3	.	TGCGCCAGCAGTGATCTGGGACAGACCTCTGGAAACACCATATATTTT	CASSDLGQTSGNTIYF
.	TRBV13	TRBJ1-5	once	TGTGCCAGCAGCTCCCGGCGGGGGCCCCAGCATTTT	CASSSRRGPQHF
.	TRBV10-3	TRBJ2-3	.	TGTGCCATCGCCGCCAGCGGACGGAGATTCGATACGCAGTATTTT	CAIAASGRRFDTQYF
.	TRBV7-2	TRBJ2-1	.	TGTGCCAGCAGCAGGACAGCCCACAATGAGCAGTTCTTC	CASSRTAHNEQFF
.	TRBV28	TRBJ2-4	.	TGTGCCAGCACCACAGGGTTTCCCAAAAACATTCAGTACTTC	CASTTGFPKNIQYF
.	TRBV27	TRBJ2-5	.	TGTGCCAGCAGTTTATCGGGGCGACGGTTCCAAGAGACCCAGTACTTC	CASSLSGRRFQETQYF
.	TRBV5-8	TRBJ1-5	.	TGTGCCAGCAGTGGGACGAGGGGTCAGCCCCAGCATTTT	CASSGTRGQPQHF
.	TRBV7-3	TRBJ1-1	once	TGTGCCAGCAGCTTCCCGGGGGATCAGCCTAACTTT	CASSFPGDQPNF
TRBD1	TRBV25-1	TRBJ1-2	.	TGTGCCAGCTCCCCGGGACAACTGGACAGGGGCTACACCTTC	CASSPGQLDRGYTF
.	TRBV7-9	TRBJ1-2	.	TGTGCCAGCAGCTTCGGCGGGACCTATGGCTACACCTTC	CASSFGGTYGYTF
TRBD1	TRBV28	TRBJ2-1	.	TGTGCCAGCAGTCTAGGGGGACAGGGATACAATGAGCAGTTCTTC	CASSLGGQGYNEQFF
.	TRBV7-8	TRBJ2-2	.	TGTGCCGGACGGCGCGTTCGGACCGGGGAGCTGTTTTTT	CAGRRVRTGELFF
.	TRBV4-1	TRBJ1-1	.	TGCGCCAGCAGCCAAGATCCCAGGGCCACTGAAGCTTTCTTT	CASSQDPRATEAFF
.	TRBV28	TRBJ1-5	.	TGTGCCAGCAGTTTATTAGGGGGCAATCAGCCCCAGCATTTT	CASSLLGGNQPQHF
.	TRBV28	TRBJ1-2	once	TGTGCCAGCAGTTTACGGGACAACTATGGCTACACCTTC	CASSLRDNYGYTF
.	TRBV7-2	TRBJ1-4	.	TGTGCCAGCAGCTTCTCGGGGTCGGGTGAAAAACTGTTTTTT	CASSFSGSGEKLFF
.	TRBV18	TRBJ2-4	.	TGTGCCAGCTCACCATTGAGCCAAAACATTCAGTACTTC	CASSPLSQNIQYF
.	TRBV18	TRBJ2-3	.	TGTGCCAGCTCACCACGAGTGGGAAGCACAGATACGCAGTATTTT	CASSPRVGSTDTQYF
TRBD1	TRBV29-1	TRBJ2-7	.	TGCAGCGTTGAACTTCAGGGGGCCTACGAGCAGTACTTC	CSVELQGAYEQYF
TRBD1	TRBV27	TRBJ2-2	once	TGTGCCAGCAGCCTTACGACAGGGGGCATCGGGGAGCTGTTTTTT	CASSLTTGGIGELFF
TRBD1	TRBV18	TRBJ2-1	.	TGTGCCAGCTCACCGAGAGGGACAGGGGAGAGTGAGCAGTTCTTC	CASSPRGTGESEQFF
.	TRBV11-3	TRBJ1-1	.	TGTGCCAGCAGCCTCGCGGGGGCTGAAGCTTTCTTT	CASSLAGAEAFF
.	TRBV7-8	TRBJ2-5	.	TGTGCCAGCAGCCGAGGACAGAGGGAGACCCAGTACTTC	CASSRGQRETQYF
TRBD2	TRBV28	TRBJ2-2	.	TGTGCCAGCAGGCTCGGGACTAGTTATACCGGGGAGCTGTTTTTT	CASRLGTSYTGELFF
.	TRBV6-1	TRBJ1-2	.	TGTGCCAGCAGTGAATCACCAATTGTTGGCTACACCTTC	CASSESPIVGYTF
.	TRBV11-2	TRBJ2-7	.	TGTGCCAGCAGCTTACCCCACTTTGAGCAGTACTTC	CASSLPHFEQYF